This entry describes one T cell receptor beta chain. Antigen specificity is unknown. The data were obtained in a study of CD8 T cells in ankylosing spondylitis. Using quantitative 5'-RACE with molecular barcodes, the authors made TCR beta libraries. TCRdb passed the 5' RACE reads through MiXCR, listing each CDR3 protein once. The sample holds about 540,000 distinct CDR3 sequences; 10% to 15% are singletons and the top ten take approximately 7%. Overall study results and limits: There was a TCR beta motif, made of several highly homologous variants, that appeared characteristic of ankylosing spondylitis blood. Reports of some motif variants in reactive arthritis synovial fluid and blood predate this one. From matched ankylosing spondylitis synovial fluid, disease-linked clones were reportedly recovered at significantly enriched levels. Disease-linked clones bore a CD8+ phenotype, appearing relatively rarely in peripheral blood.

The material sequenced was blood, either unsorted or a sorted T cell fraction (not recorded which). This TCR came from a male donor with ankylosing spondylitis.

For the CDR3, the DNA is TGTGCCAGCAGCCCCCGGACTTGGGCGGCCTACAATGAGCAGTTCTTC. Amino acid sequence: CASSPRTWAAYNEQFF. The J gene is TRBJ2-1, the V gene TRBV7-8, with D possibly being TRBD2 (5 bases). The length of the CDR3 is 16 residues. Germline loops: CDR1 SGHVS, CDR2 FQNEAQ. V was trimmed by 5 bases and J by 2 bases, leaving 16 bases between them.